These T cell receptor beta chains were read from a single sample in a study of vaccination and CD4 T cells after COVID-19. Antigen specificity for these receptors is unknown. Via MiXCR, TCRdb re-called the PCR reads, giving one row per CDR3 protein. The profile covers over 11,000 distinct CDR3 sequences, with roughly 58% appearing a single time and approximately 8.1% taken by the ten largest. The material sequenced was CD4+ T cells from blood, cultured in vitro, taken before SARS-CoV-2 vaccination. The receptors derive from a human donor who had recovered from COVID-19. CDR3s include the opening cysteine and the closing phenylalanine or tryptophan. The D gene is left open where the match is weak. Only some rows state a clone size, as once, few, many or a class for expanded clones.

TRBV27	NA	NA	TRBJ1-6	CASSLSGQLLHF	TGTGCCAGCAGTTTATCCGGACAGCTCCTCCACTTT
TRBV6-2/TRBV6-3	few	NA	TRBJ1-2	CASSNTGTSDNYGYTF	TGTGCCAGCAGTAACACCGGGACATCCGATAACTATGGCTACACCTTC
TRBV10-3	once	NA	TRBJ1-1	CAISHTGSDTEAFF	TGTGCCATCAGTCATACAGGGTCGGACACTGAAGCTTTCTTT
TRBV10-3	few	TRBD2	TRBJ2-3	CAIREAGGITDTQYF	TGTGCCATCAGGGAAGCGGGGGGTATCACAGATACGCAGTATTTT
TRBV6-5	NA	NA	TRBJ2-5	CASSWGGGETQYF	TGTGCCAGCAGTTGGGGGGGCGGGGAGACCCAGTACTTC
TRBV19	NA	TRBD1	TRBJ2-5	CASSTRQGQETQYF	TGTGCCAGTAGTACCCGACAGGGCCAAGAGACCCAGTACTTC
TRBV20-1	few	TRBD1	TRBJ1-6	CSARGQGNSPLHF	TGCAGTGCTAGAGGACAGGGAAATTCACCCCTCCACTTT
TRBV6-2/TRBV6-3	NA	NA	TRBJ2-3	CASKTGSTDTQYF	TGTGCCAGCAAGACAGGATCCACAGATACGCAGTATTTT
TRBV20-1	few	TRBD1	TRBJ1-2	CSAPAVDRAPSGYTF	TGCAGTGCTCCGGCAGTGGACAGGGCCCCTTCTGGCTACACCTTC
TRBV27	few	NA	TRBJ1-2	CASSLVPNYGYTF	TGTGCCAGCAGTTTAGTCCCTAACTATGGCTACACCTTC
TRBV19	NA	NA	TRBJ2-7	CASSISGTARGEQYF	TGTGCCAGTAGTATCTCCGGGACCGCGAGGGGCGAGCAGTACTTC
TRBV20-1	NA	NA	TRBJ2-2	CSAGGVVAGELFF	TGCAGTGCTGGGGGAGTAGTGGCCGGGGAGCTGTTTTTT
TRBV11-3	NA	NA	TRBJ2-7	CASSPRQEDEQYF	TGTGCCAGCAGCCCCCGACAGGAAGACGAGCAGTACTTC
TRBV5-1	NA	NA	TRBJ2-2	CASSFTEYTGELFF	TGCGCCAGCAGCTTTACGGAGTACACCGGGGAGCTGTTTTTT
TRBV7-9	NA	TRBD1	TRBJ1-1	CASSFTWTGANTEAFF	TGTGCCAGCAGCTTCACATGGACAGGAGCGAACACTGAAGCTTTCTTT
TRBV7-2	few	NA	TRBJ1-5	CASSSGSSNQPQHF	TGTGCCAGCAGCTCCGGATCTAGCAATCAGCCCCAGCATTTT
TRBV7-6	NA	NA	TRBJ1-1	CASSLEQGFLPNTEAFF	TGTGCCAGCAGCTTAGAACAGGGTTTCCTACCGAACACTGAAGCTTTCTTT
TRBV12-1	NA	NA	TRBJ2-5	CASSPQASKETQYF	TGTGCCAGCAGCCCCCAGGCTAGCAAAGAGACCCAGTACTTC
TRBV21-1	NA	NA	TRBJ1-2	CASSKTGRVGGYTF	TGTGCCAGCAGCAAAACGGGCAGGGTAGGTGGCTACACCTTC
TRBV7-8	once	NA	TRBJ1-1	CASSRARLGVGTEAFF	TGTGCCAGCAGCCGGGCTCGACTTGGAGTTGGGACTGAAGCTTTCTTT
TRBV6-2/TRBV6-3	NA	NA	TRBJ1-1	CASSYSRDINTEAFF	TGTGCCAGCAGTTACTCCCGGGACATAAACACTGAAGCTTTCTTT
TRBV5-4	NA	TRBD2	TRBJ2-5	CASSTKKGTSGEETQYF	TGTGCCAGCAGCACGAAAAAGGGGACTAGCGGGGAAGAGACCCAGTACTTC
TRBV4-3	NA	TRBD1	TRBJ1-1	CASSRNRGTEAFF	TGCGCCAGCAGCCGGAACAGGGGCACTGAAGCTTTCTTT
TRBV7-9	medium-sized	TRBD2	TRBJ2-5	CASSLKGLAVRETQYF	TGTGCCAGCAGCTTAAAGGGACTAGCCGTAAGGGAGACCCAGTACTTC
TRBV7-3	NA	NA	TRBJ2-5	CASSPQARSETQYF	TGTGCCAGCAGCCCACAGGCTCGGTCGGAGACCCAGTACTTC
TRBV6-5	NA	TRBD2	TRBJ2-5	CASSYGPSGGQETQYF	TGTGCCAGCAGTTATGGCCCTAGCGGGGGCCAAGAGACCCAGTACTTC
TRBV6-1	NA	TRBD1	TRBJ2-2	CATADRATGELFF	TGTGCCACCGCGGACAGGGCCACCGGGGAGCTGTTTTTT
TRBV27	NA	TRBD2	TRBJ2-1	CASSLIAGAGWGEQFF	TGTGCCAGCAGTTTAATAGCGGGGGCCGGGTGGGGTGAGCAGTTCTTC
TRBV5-4	NA	NA	TRBJ2-7	CASSRNNLYEQYF	TGTGCCAGCAGCCGAAACAACCTCTACGAGCAGTACTTC
TRBV2	NA	NA	TRBJ2-1	CASTRDNEQFF	TGTGCCAGCACCAGGGACAATGAGCAGTTCTTC
TRBV6-1	NA	NA	TRBJ1-2	CASRYNPSSNYGYTF	TGTGCCAGCAGATATAACCCCTCTTCTAACTATGGCTACACCTTC
TRBV7-3	NA	NA	TRBJ2-1	CASSLTPGAEQFF	TGTGCCAGCAGCTTAACCCCGGGGGCTGAGCAGTTCTTC
TRBV12-3/TRBV12-4	NA	NA	TRBJ2-3	CASSLKGTTSTDTQYF	TGTGCCAGCAGTTTAAAGGGCACCACTAGCACAGATACGCAGTATTTT
TRBV27	NA	NA	TRBJ1-2	CASSSRAKYGYTF	TGTGCCAGCAGTTCCAGGGCCAAATATGGCTACACCTTC
TRBV19	NA	NA	TRBJ1-1	CASSSYSRGLNTEAFF	TGTGCCAGTAGTTCCTACTCCCGAGGGCTGAACACTGAAGCTTTCTTT